This T cell receptor beta chain was retrieved from a study of neoadjuvant anti-PD-1 for oral cavity cancer. Study results and caveats: After neoadjuvant nivolumab, PBMC T cell clonality was significantly higher in non-responders than responders. Treg/Th17 ratio rose with pretreatment blood and fell with post-treatment tumor TCRbeta clonality. Only three patients per response group were TCR-analyzed; validation needed.

Comment on this clone: What it binds is unknown.

Six replicates per PBMC sample, mostly from around 460 ng of genomic DNA. Produced via immunoSEQ multiplex PCR; TCRdb's table is partial and in-frame only. The repertoire holds under 85,000 clones, with 70% to 85% as singletons. V lost 5 bases and J 4 bases, leaving 12 bases between the germline ends. Germline V CDR1 and CDR2: SGDLS, YYNGEE. The CDR3 covers 14 residues. The chain links TRBV9 to TRBJ2-2; tentatively, D is TRBD2 (5 bases). The sample was PBMCs, taken before nivolumab (anti-PD-1) treatment. The clonotype was recovered from a person between 35 and 79 years old with oral cavity squamous cell carcinoma. The CDR3 sequence is CASSLSRGTGELFF. CDR3 bases: TGTGCCAGCAGTTTAAGTCGGGGCACCGGGGAGCTGTTTTTT.